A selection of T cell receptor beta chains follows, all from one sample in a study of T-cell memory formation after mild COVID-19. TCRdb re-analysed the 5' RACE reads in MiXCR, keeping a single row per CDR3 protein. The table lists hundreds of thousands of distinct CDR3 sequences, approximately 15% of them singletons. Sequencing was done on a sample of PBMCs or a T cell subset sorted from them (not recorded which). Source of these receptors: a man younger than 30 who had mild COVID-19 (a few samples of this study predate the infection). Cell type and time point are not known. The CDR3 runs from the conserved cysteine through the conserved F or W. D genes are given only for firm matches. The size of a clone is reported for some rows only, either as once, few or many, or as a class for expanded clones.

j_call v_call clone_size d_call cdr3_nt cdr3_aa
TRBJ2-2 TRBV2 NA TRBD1 TGTGCCAGCAGTGCCCGGGACAGGGAAAACACCGGGGAGCTGTTTTTT CASSARDRENTGELFF
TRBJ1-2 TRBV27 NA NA TGTGCCAGCAGTTTTTCGTCAGGAGGCGGCTACACCTTC CASSFSSGGGYTF
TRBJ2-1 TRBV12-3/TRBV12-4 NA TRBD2 TGTGCCAGCAGTTTAACTCAGCGGGGGTCGTTCAATGAGCAGTTCTTC CASSLTQRGSFNEQFF
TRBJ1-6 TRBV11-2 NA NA TGTGCCAGCAGCTTAGCCGGCAGAGTTAATTCACCCCTCCACTTT CASSLAGRVNSPLHF
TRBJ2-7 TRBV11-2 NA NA TGTGCCAGCAGCTTCCCCTCTGCCTACGAGCAGTACTTC CASSFPSAYEQYF
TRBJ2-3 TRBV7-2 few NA TGTGCCAGCAGCTTATTACGCCCTCATACGCAGTATTTT CASSLLRPHTQYF
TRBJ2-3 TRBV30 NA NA TGTGCCTGGGTGGCAAGGGGCACAGATACGCAGTATTTT CAWVARGTDTQYF
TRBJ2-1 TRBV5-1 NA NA TGCGCCAGCAGCTTGGAACACCCGTACAATGAGCAGTTCTTC CASSLEHPYNEQFF
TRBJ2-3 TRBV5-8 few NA TGTGCCAGCAGCCCGCGTCCAACAAGCTTGTCTCTTATTACGCAGTATTTT CASSPRPTSLSLITQYF
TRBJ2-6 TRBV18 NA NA TGTGCCAGCTCGCCCACCTCATCAGGGCCTGGGGCCAACGTCCTGACTTTC CASSPTSSGPGANVLTF
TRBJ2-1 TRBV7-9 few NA TGTGCCGGGGGGGACAGCACCTACAATGAGCAGTTCTTC CAGGDSTYNEQFF
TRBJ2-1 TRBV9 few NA TGTGCCAGCAGCCCTGGCGGACGGATTTACAATGAGCAGTTCTTC CASSPGGRIYNEQFF
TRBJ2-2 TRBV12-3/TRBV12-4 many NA TGTGCCAGCAGTCCGTCCCCCGGGTCCGGGGAGCTGTTTTTT CASSPSPGSGELFF
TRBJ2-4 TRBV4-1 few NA TGCGCCAGCAGCCAAGTAGCAGCTGCCCAAAACATTCAGTACTTC CASSQVAAAQNIQYF
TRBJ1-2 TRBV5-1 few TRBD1 TGCGCCAGCAGCAGCGGGACAGCGGGGGGTGGCTACACCTTC CASSSGTAGGGYTF
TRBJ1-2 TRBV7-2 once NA TGTGCCAGCAGCCCCTTCCAGAGTGGTGGCTACACCTTC CASSPFQSGGYTF
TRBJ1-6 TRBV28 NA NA TGTGCCAGCAGTTTCCGAAGTTCACCCCTCCACTTT CASSFRSSPLHF
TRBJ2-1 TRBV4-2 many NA TGTGCCAGCAGCCAAGCGGCGTGGGGCCTCTACAATGAGCAGTTCTTC CASSQAAWGLYNEQFF
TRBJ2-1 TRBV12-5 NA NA TGTGCTAGTGGTTTGTATCGGCAGGGTGGTATTAATGAGCAGTTCTTC CASGLYRQGGINEQFF
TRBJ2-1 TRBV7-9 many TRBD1 TGTGCCAGCAGCCCTCCCGGACAGGGGGCGATCTACAATGAGCAGTTCTTC CASSPPGQGAIYNEQFF
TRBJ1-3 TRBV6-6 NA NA TGTGCCAGCAGGGGCGTGCCTGGAAACACCATATATTTT CASRGVPGNTIYF
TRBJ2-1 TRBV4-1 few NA TGCGCCAGCAGCATGACAGAGACTGAGCAGTTCTTC CASSMTETEQFF
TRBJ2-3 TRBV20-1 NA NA TGCAGTGCCGGCCCCCTGGATACGCAGTATTTT CSAGPLDTQYF
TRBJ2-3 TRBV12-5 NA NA TGTGCTAGTGGCACTGACAGGTCAGATACGCAGTATTTT CASGTDRSDTQYF
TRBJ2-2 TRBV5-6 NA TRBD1 TGTGCCAGCAGCTTGGAGGGGGCAGTCACCGGGGAGCTGTTTTTT CASSLEGAVTGELFF
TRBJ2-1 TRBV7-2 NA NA TGTGCCAGCCAGCGGAGTTATAGGAATGAGCAGTTCTTC CASQRSYRNEQFF
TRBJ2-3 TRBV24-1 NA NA TGTGCCACCAGTGATTTGGTCCGACTCGGGCCAGATACGCAGTATTTT CATSDLVRLGPDTQYF
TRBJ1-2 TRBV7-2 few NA TGTGCCAGCAGCTTAGGGGGCGTCAGGCCAGGTCATGGCTACACCTTC CASSLGGVRPGHGYTF
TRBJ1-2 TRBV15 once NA TGTGCCACCAGCAGAGTAGGCAGTATTAACTATGGCTACACCTTC CATSRVGSINYGYTF
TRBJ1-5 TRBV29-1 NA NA TGCAGCGTTAGTGTCGGGATTAGCAATCAGCCCCAGCATTTT CSVSVGISNQPQHF
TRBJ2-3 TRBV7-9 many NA TGTGCCAGCAGCTCCCTGGATACGCAGTATTTT CASSSLDTQYF
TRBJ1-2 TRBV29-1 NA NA TGCAGCGCCAAGGGCGCGGGAGGCTATGGCTACACCTTC CSAKGAGGYGYTF
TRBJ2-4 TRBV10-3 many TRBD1 TGTGCCATCAGCACGACAGGGGGGGGAAACATTCAGTACTTC CAISTTGGGNIQYF
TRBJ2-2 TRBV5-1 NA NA TGCGCCAGCAGCATGGACCCCACCGGGGAGCTGTTTTTT CASSMDPTGELFF
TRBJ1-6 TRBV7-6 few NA TGTGCCAGCAGCCGGACTGCCGCGGGGTCACCCCTCCACTTT CASSRTAAGSPLHF
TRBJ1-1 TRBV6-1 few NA TGTGCCAGCAATGGGGCAGACAGCATGAACACTGAAGCTTTCTTT CASNGADSMNTEAFF
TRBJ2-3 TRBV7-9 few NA TGTGCCAGCAGCTTCGCAGCCACAGATACGCAGTATTTT CASSFAATDTQYF
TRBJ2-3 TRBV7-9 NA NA TGTGCCAGCAGCAGGGCGGTCACAGATACGCAGTATTTT CASSRAVTDTQYF
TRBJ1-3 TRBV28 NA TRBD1 TGTGCCAGCGGACAGGGTGCCGTCTCTGGAAACACCATATATTTT CASGQGAVSGNTIYF
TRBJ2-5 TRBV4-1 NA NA TGCGCCAGCAGCCAAGTTGGGGGAGACGAGACCCAGTACTTC CASSQVGGDETQYF
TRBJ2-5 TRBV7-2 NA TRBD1 TGTGCCAGCAGCTTGGAGAGACAGGGGACGGAGACCCAGTACTTC CASSLERQGTETQYF
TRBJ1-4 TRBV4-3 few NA TGCGCCAGCAGCCAAGGGGTTGCAACTAATGAAAAACTGTTTTTT CASSQGVATNEKLFF
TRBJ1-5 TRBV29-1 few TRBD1 TGCAGCGTTGGGGGACAGGGTAACGATCAGCCCCAGCATTTT CSVGGQGNDQPQHF
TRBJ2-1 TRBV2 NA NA TGTGCCAGCACAGGTGGGCCGGGTCGTGAGCAGTTCTTC CASTGGPGREQFF
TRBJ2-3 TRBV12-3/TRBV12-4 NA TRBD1 TGTGCCAGCAGTCCGGCCCCGGGACAGGGTCTTGATACGCAGTATTTT CASSPAPGQGLDTQYF
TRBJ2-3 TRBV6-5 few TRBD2 TGTGCCAGCAGGGGACTAGCGGTAGATACGCAGTATTTT CASRGLAVDTQYF
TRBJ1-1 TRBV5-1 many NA TGCGCCAGCTCCATTCCGGGGCGAATGAACACTGAAGCTTTCTTT CASSIPGRMNTEAFF
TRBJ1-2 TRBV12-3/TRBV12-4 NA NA TGTGCCAGCAGTTTATCGCGGGGTGCCTATGGCTACACCTTC CASSLSRGAYGYTF
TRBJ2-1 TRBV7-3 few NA TGTGCCAGCAGCTCATCCTTCGGGAATGAGCAGTTCTTC CASSSSFGNEQFF
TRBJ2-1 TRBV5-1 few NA TGCGCCAGCAGTCCCGCCACCTACAATGAGCAGTTCTTC CASSPATYNEQFF
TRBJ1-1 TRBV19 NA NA TGTGCCAGTAGTATACATCCCTCTGAAGCTTTCTTT CASSIHPSEAFF